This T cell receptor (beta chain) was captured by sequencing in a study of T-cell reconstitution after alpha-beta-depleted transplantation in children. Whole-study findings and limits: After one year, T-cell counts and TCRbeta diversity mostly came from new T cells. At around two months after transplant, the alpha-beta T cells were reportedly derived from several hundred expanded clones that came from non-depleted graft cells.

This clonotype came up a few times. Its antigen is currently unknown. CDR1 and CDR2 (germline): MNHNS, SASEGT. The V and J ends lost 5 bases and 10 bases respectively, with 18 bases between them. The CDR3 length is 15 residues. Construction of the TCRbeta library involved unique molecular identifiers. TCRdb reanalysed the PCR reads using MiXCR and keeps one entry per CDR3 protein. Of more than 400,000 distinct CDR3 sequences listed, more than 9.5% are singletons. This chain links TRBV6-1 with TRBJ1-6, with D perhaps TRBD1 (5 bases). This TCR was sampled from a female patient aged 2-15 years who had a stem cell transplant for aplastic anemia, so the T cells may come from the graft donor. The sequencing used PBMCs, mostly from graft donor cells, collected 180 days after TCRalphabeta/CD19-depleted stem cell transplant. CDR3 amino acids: CASSKGWQGESPLHF. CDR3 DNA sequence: TGTGCCAGCAGTAAGGGTTGGCAGGGCGAGTCACCCCTCCACTTT.